The 2 T cell receptor beta chains reported below all come from one sample, sequenced in a study of blood T cell repertoires in COVID-19. Clones were read by immunoSEQ multiplex PCR, and TCRdb kept only the in-frame ones, dropping some. The profile shows over 90,000 clones, almost 80% of them singletons. Specimen: peripheral blood. The receptor set was obtained from a man in his 60s with active or convalescent COVID-19.

This clone was counted once. The rearrangement joins TRBV4-1 to TRBJ2-2, with D unresolved. This CDR3 spans 13 amino acids. Trimming left V 4 bases short and J 2 bases short, with 5 bases between. The germline V gene has CDR1 MGHRA and CDR2 YSYEKL. The CDR3 spells CASSLSNTGELFF. CDR3 sequence (DNA): TGCGCCAGCAGCCTCTCTAACACCGGGGAGCTGTTTTTT.

The rearrangement links TRBV5-6 to TRBJ2-5, with 8 bases aligning to TRBD2. The V and J ends lost 1 base and 10 bases, in that order; junction bases with no gene match: 15. Germline V CDR1 and CDR2: SGHDT, YYEEEE. CDR3 length: 16 residues. The CDR3 region has the DNA TGTGCCAGCAGCTTGATCGATCCAGCGGGAGTTAAGGACCAGTACTTC. Amino acids: CASSLIDPAGVKDQYF.